This T cell receptor (beta chain) was recovered during a study of T-cell reconstitution after alpha-beta-depleted transplantation in children. This CDR3 is 16 amino acids long. The V gene's germline CDR1 is KGHSH and CDR2 LQKENI. Trimming took 4 bases from V and 7 from J, leaving 20 bases between them. About this clonotype itself: What it binds is unknown.

Study results and limitations: Some patients owed their high day-60 TCRbeta diversity to surviving recipient T cells and thymic progenitors. At around two months after transplant, the alpha-beta T cells were reportedly derived from several hundred expanded clones that came from non-depleted graft cells. Newly produced T cells mostly provided counts and TCRbeta diversity after one year, as hyperexpanded clones declined.

The TCRbeta library was prepared with unique molecular identifiers. Each CDR3 protein gets one entry after TCRdb re-called the PCR reads with MiXCR. The data hold 84,000 or so distinct CDR3 sequences, with roughly 15% observed a single time. The sequence derives from a male patient aged 2 to 9 who had a stem cell transplant for acute lymphoblastic leukemia, so the T cells may come from the graft donor. The sample was PBMCs, mostly from graft donor cells, taken 180 days after TCRalphabeta/CD19-depleted stem cell transplant. The chain recombines TRBV18 with TRBJ1-5; a weak D match, TRBD1 (6 bases). The DNA for the CDR3 is TGTGCCAGCTCACTGACCCAGGACACCACAGGGCAGCCCCAGCATTTT. Translated: CASSLTQDTTGQPQHF. Full variable domain (outside the CDR3, taken from reference TRBV18 and TRBJ1-5): NAGVMQNPRHLVRRRGQEARLRCSPMKGHSHVYWYRQLPEEGLKFMVYLQKENIIDESGMPKERFSAEFPKEGPSILRIQQVVRGDSAAYFCASSLTQDTTGQPQHFGDGTRLSIL.